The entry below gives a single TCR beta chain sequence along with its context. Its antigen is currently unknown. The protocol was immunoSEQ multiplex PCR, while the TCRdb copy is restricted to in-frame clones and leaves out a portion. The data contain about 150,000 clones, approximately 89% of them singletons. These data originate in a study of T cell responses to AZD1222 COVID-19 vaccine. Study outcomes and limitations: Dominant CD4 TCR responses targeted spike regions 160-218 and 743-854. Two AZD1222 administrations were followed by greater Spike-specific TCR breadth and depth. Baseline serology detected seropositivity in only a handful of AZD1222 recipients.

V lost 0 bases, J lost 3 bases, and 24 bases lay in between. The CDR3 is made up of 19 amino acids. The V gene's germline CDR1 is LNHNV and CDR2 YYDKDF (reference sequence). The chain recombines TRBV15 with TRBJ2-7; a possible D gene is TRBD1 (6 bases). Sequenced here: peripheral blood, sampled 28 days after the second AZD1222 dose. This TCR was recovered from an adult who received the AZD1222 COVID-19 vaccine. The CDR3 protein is CATSRDPPPGPHRDYEQYF. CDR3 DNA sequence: TGTGCCACCAGCAGAGATCCCCCACCGGGGCCCCACAGGGACTACGAGCAGTACTTC. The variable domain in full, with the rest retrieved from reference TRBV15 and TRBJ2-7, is DAMVIQNPRYQVTQFGKPVTLSCSQTLNHNVMYWYQQKSSQAPKLLFHYYDKDFNNEADTPDNFQSRRPNTSFCFLDIRSPGLGDTAMYLCATSRDPPPGPHRDYEQYFGPGTRLTVT.